This note documents a single T cell receptor beta chain sequence. As for treatment: about 20 received Ad26.COV2.S at low or high dose, single or two shots; about 5 received placebo; per-sample allocation not given. Samples were taken on day 63 after the first vaccine or placebo injection. This record comes from a study of Ad26.COV2.S vaccination and SARS-CoV-2 variants. Study information: Intramuscular Ad26.COV2.S at 5x10^10 or 1x10^11 viral particles.

TCRdb keeps only in-frame clones here, not all; method: immunoSEQ multiplex PCR. In the table there are 300,000 to 400,000 clones, around 83% of which are singletons. The source was peripheral blood, collected in a trial of Ad26.COV2.S vaccine versus placebo. The source is a person aged 18 to 65 who received the Ad26.COV2.S COVID-19 vaccine or a placebo.

This CDR3 is CATRTRTSGTHSYNEQFF. The CDR3 DNA sequence: TGTGCCACCAGAACCCGGACTAGCGGGACCCACTCCTACAATGAGCAGTTCTTC. V and J are TRBV19 and TRBJ2-1, with 12 positions matching TRBD2. V shed 10 bases and J 0 bases; nucleotides not matched to a gene: 13. The CDR3 covers 18 residues. The germline V gene encodes CDR1 LNHDA and CDR2 SQIVND (reference sequence).